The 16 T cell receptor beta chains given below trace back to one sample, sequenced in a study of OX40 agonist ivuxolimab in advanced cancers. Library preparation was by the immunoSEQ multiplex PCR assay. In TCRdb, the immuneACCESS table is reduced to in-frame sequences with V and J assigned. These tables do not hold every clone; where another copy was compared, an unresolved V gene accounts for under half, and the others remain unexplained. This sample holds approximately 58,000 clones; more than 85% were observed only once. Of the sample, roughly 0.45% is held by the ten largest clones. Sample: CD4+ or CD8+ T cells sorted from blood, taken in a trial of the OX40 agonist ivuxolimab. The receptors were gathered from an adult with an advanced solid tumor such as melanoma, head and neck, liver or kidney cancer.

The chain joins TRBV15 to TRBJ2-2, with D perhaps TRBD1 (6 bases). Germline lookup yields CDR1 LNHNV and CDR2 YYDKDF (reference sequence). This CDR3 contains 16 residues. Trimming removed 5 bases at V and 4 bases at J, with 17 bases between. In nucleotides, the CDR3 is TGTGCCACCAGCTTATCAGGGGCTTTGGCCACCGGGGAGCTGTTTTTT. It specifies CATSLSGALATGELFF. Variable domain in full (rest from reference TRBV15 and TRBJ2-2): DAMVIQNPRYQVTQFGKPVTLSCSQTLNHNVMYWYQQKSSQAPKLLFHYYDKDFNNEADTPDNFQSRRPNTSFCFLDIRSPGLGDTAMYLCATSLSGALATGELFFGEGSRLTVL.

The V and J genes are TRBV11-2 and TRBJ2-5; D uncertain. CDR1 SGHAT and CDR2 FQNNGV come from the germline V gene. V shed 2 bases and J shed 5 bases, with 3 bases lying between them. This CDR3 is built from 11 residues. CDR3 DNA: TGTGCCAGCAGCTTATTTGAGACCCAGTACTTC. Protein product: CASSLFETQYF. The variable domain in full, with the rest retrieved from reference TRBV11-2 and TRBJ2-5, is EAGVAQSPRYKIIEKRQSVAFWCNPISGHATLYWYQQILGQGPKLLIQFQNNGVVDDSQLPKDRFSAERLKGVDSTLKIQPAKLEDSAVYLCASSLFETQYFGPGTRLLVL.

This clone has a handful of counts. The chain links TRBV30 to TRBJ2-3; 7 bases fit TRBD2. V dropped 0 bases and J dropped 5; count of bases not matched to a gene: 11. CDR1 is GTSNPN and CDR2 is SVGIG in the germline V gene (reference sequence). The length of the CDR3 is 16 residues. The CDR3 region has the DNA TGTGCCTGGAGTGTAGTTCGGGAGGTTGGAGGAGATACGCAGTATTTT. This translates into CAWSVVREVGGDTQYF. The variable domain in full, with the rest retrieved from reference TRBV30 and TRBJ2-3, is SQTIHQWPATLVQPVGSPLSLECTVEGTSNPNLYWYRQAAGRGLQLLFYSVGIGQISSEVPQNLSASRPQDRQFILSSKKLLLSDSGFYLCAWSVVREVGGDTQYFGPGTRLTVL.

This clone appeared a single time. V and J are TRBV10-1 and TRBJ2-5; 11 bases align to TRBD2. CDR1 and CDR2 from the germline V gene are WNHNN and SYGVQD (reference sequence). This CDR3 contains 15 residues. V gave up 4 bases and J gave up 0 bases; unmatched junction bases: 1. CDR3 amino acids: CASSGTSGYQETQYF. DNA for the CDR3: TGCGCCAGCAGTGGGACTAGCGGGTACCAAGAGACCCAGTACTTC.

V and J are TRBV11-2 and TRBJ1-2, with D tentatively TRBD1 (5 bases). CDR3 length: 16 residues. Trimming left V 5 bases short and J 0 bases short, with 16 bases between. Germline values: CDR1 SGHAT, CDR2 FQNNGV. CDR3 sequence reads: CASSQSGTGANYGYTF. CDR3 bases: TGTGCCAGCAGCCAAAGCGGGACGGGAGCTAACTATGGCTACACCTTC. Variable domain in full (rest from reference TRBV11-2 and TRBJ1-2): EAGVAQSPRYKIIEKRQSVAFWCNPISGHATLYWYQQILGQGPKLLIQFQNNGVVDDSQLPKDRFSAERLKGVDSTLKIQPAKLEDSAVYLCASSQSGTGANYGYTFGSGTRLTVV.

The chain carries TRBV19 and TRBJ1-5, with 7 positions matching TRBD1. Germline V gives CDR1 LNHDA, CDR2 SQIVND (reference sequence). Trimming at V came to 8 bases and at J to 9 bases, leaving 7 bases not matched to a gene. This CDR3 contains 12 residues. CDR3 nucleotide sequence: TGTGCCAGTGGACAGGTGGTGGGGCCCCAGCATTTT. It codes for CASGQVVGPQHF.

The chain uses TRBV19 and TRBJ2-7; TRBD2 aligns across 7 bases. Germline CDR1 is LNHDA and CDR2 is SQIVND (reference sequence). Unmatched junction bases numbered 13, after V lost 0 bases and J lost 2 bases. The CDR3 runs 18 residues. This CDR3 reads CASSIDPWGGRQTYEQYF. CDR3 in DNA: TGTGCCAGTAGTATAGACCCATGGGGAGGGCGCCAGACCTACGAGCAGTACTTC.

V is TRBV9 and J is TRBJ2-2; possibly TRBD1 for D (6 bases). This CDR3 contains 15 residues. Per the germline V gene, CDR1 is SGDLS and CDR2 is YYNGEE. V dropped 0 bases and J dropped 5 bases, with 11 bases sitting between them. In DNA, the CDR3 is TGTGCCAGCAGCGTAGGGGACATTGGTACCGGGGAGCTGTTTTTT. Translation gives CASSVGDIGTGELFF.

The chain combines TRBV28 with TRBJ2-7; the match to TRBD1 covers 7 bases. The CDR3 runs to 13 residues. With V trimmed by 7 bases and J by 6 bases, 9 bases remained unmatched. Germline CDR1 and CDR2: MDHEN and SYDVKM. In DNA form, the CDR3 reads TGTGCCAGCAACAAAAACAGGGGATCCGAGCAGTACTTC. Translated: CASNKNRGSEQYF.

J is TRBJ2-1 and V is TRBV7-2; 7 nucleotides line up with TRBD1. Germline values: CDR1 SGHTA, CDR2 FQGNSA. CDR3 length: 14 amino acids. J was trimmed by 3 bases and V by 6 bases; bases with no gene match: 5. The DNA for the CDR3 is TGTGCCAGCAGTACACAGGGGAACTACAATGAGCAGTTCTTC. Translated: CASSTQGNYNEQFF.

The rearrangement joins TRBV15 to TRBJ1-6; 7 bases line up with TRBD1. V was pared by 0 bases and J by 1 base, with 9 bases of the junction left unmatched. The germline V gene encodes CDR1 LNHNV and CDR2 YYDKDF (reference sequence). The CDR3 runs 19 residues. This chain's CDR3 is CATSRDPTGKSSYNSPLHF. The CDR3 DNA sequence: TGTGCCACCAGCAGAGACCCGACAGGGAAGAGTTCCTATAATTCACCCCTCCACTTT.

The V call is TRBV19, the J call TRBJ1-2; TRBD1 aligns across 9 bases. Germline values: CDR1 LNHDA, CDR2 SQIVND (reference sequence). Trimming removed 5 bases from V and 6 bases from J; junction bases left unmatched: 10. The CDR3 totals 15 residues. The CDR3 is CASSSPGTGNHGYTF. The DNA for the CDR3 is TGTGCCAGTAGTTCACCCGGGACAGGGAACCATGGCTACACCTTC.

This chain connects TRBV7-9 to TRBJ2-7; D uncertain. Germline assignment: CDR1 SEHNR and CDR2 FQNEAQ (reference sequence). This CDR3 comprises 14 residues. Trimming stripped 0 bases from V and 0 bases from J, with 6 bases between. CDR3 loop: CASSLAVVSYEQYF. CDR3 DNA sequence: TGTGCCAGCAGCTTAGCTGTGGTCTCCTACGAGCAGTACTTC.

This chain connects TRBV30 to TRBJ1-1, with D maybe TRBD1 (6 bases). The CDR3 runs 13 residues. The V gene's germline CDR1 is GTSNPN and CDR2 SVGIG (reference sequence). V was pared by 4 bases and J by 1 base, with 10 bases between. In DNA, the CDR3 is TGTGCCTGGACGGACAGACCGAACACTGAAGCTTTCTTT. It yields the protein CAWTDRPNTEAFF.

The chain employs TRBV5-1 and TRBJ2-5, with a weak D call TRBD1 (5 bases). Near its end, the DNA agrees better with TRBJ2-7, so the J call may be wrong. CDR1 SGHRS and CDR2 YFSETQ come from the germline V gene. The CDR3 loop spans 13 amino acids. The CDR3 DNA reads TGCGCCAGCAGCCTTAGGGGTTCCTACGAGCAGTACTTC. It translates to CASSLRGSYEQYF.

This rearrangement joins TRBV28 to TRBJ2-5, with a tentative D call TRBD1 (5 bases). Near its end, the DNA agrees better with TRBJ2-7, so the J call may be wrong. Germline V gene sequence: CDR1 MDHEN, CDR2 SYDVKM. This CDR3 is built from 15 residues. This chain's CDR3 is CASIGHHQVNYEQYF. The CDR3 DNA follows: TGTGCCAGCATCGGACACCATCAAGTTAACTACGAGCAGTACTTC.